A selection of T cell receptor beta chains follows, all from one sample in a study of technical replicates of blood from several donors. TCRdb's table, derived via immunoSEQ multiplex PCR, lists solely in-frame clones and lacks some. Of about 53,000 clones in the sample, 85% to 90% were seen once. The sequenced sample consisted of PBMCs. The origin of the receptors is a human donor in good health. Some clones in this sample may be carry-over from other donors' samples. CDR3s include the opening cysteine and the closing phenylalanine or tryptophan. D genes are given only for firm matches. Clone size is not always given. Where it is, it says once, few, many or a class for expanded clones.

cdr3_aa: CASSYLAGFKSSGEQYF; cdr3_nt: TGCGCCAGCAGCTACTTGGCGGGATTTAAATCGTCTGGAGAGCAGTACTTC; clone_size: -; cdr3_length: 17; j_call: TRBJ2-7; v_call: TRBV5-1; d_call: -
cdr3_aa: CASSLTLSRGTGELFF; cdr3_nt: TGTGCCAGCAGCTTAACCCTGAGCCGGGGCACCGGGGAGCTGTTTTTT; clone_size: -; cdr3_length: 16; j_call: TRBJ2-2; v_call: TRBV7-9; d_call: -
cdr3_aa: CSVLTSSGEQYF; cdr3_nt: TGCAGCGTTCTGACCTCATCGGGGGAGCAGTACTTC; clone_size: -; cdr3_length: 12; j_call: TRBJ2-7; v_call: TRBV29-1; d_call: -
cdr3_aa: CASSYSPTRAEFEQYF; cdr3_nt: TGTGCCAGCAGTTACTCGCCGACTAGGGCGGAATTCGAGCAGTACTTC; clone_size: -; cdr3_length: 16; j_call: TRBJ2-7; v_call: TRBV6-5; d_call: -
cdr3_aa: CAWTVTDTQYF; cdr3_nt: TGTGCCTGGACGGTCACAGATACGCAGTATTTT; clone_size: once; cdr3_length: 11; j_call: TRBJ2-3; v_call: TRBV30; d_call: -
cdr3_aa: CASSILAGAPASTDTQYF; cdr3_nt: TGTGCCAGCAGCATACTAGCGGGGGCCCCAGCTAGCACAGATACGCAGTATTTT; clone_size: -; cdr3_length: 18; j_call: TRBJ2-3; v_call: TRBV5-6; d_call: TRBD2
cdr3_aa: CASSPGQPHYGYTF; cdr3_nt: TGTGCCAGCAGCCCGGGACAGCCTCACTATGGCTACACCTTC; clone_size: -; cdr3_length: 14; j_call: TRBJ1-2; v_call: TRBV28; d_call: TRBD1
cdr3_aa: CASSPGGLAGGATQYF; cdr3_nt: TGTGCCAGCAGTCCGGGGGGACTAGCGGGGGGGGCTACGCAGTATTTT; clone_size: -; cdr3_length: 16; j_call: TRBJ2-3; v_call: TRBV7-8; d_call: TRBD2
cdr3_aa: CASSRTSGSGFQETQYF; cdr3_nt: TGCGCCAGCAGCAGGACTAGTGGTAGTGGGTTCCAAGAGACCCAGTACTTC; clone_size: -; cdr3_length: 17; j_call: TRBJ2-5; v_call: TRBV5-1; d_call: TRBD2
cdr3_aa: CASSLERRGHEQYF; cdr3_nt: TGTGCCAGCAGCTTAGAGCGGCGGGGCCACGAGCAGTACTTC; clone_size: -; cdr3_length: 14; j_call: TRBJ2-7; v_call: TRBV11-2; d_call: -
cdr3_aa: CASSLVAGGDTQYF; cdr3_nt: TGCGCCAGCAGCTTGGTGGCGGGTGGAGATACGCAGTATTTT; clone_size: -; cdr3_length: 14; j_call: TRBJ2-3; v_call: TRBV5-1; d_call: -
cdr3_aa: CASSQGQGAYNEQFF; cdr3_nt: TGTGCCAGCAGCCAAGGACAGGGAGCCTACAATGAGCAGTTCTTC; clone_size: -; cdr3_length: 15; j_call: TRBJ2-1; v_call: TRBV7-2; d_call: TRBD1
cdr3_aa: CASSLGGAGGVPDTQYF; cdr3_nt: TGCGCCAGCAGCCTTGGAGGGGCGGGAGGCGTGCCAGATACGCAGTATTTT; clone_size: -; cdr3_length: 17; j_call: TRBJ2-3; v_call: TRBV5-1; d_call: TRBD2
cdr3_aa: CASRQGADTIYF; cdr3_nt: TGTGCCAGCAGGCAGGGGGCAGACACCATATATTTT; clone_size: -; cdr3_length: 12; j_call: TRBJ1-3; v_call: TRBV6-5; d_call: TRBD1
cdr3_aa: CAWSKRVEAFF; cdr3_nt: TGTGCCTGGAGTAAGAGGGTGGAAGCTTTCTTT; clone_size: few; cdr3_length: 11; j_call: TRBJ1-1; v_call: TRBV30; d_call: -
cdr3_aa: CASSPTGGGGQPQHF; cdr3_nt: TGTGCCAGCAGTCCTACAGGGGGCGGGGGACAGCCCCAGCATTTT; clone_size: once; cdr3_length: 15; j_call: TRBJ1-5; v_call: TRBV25-1; d_call: TRBD1
cdr3_aa: CASRWDSTADTQYF; cdr3_nt: TGTGCCAGTAGGTGGGACAGTACCGCAGATACGCAGTATTTT; clone_size: -; cdr3_length: 14; j_call: TRBJ2-3; v_call: TRBV19; d_call: TRBD1
cdr3_aa: CASSVTGNEQFF; cdr3_nt: TGTGCCAGCAGCGTAACAGGGAATGAGCAGTTCTTC; clone_size: -; cdr3_length: 12; j_call: TRBJ2-1; v_call: TRBV9; d_call: -
cdr3_aa: CASSPTDSSLETQYF; cdr3_nt: TGTGCCAGCTCACCTACCGATAGTAGCTTGGAGACCCAGTACTTC; clone_size: -; cdr3_length: 15; j_call: TRBJ2-5; v_call: TRBV18; d_call: -